Presented here are 24 T cell receptor beta chains from one specimen sequenced in a study of cytomegalovirus exposure and HLA in healthy donors. It was with 60 Vbeta and 13 Jbeta primers that the PCR ran. TCRdb keeps only in-frame clones here, not all; method: immunoSEQ multiplex PCR. The data hold 170,000 or so clones, with 60% to 80% observed a single time. The material sequenced was PBMCs. The receptors were sampled from a woman younger than 45 in good health and CMV-seronegative.

This rearrangement joins TRBV5-1 to TRBJ1-5, with TRBD1 matching 7 bases. The CDR3 spans 16 residues. Germline CDR1 and CDR2: SGHRS and YFSETQ. V lost 4 bases to trimming and J lost 2 bases; unmatched junction nucleotides: 9. In nucleotides, the CDR3 is TGCGCCAGCAGCGTGGAGGGGGCAGGAGGCAATCAGCCCCAGCATTTT. This translates into CASSVEGAGGNQPQHF.

V and J are TRBV7-2 and TRBJ1-2; 10 bases match TRBD1. Germline CDR1 and CDR2: SGHTA and FQGNSA. The CDR3 runs 16 residues. Trimming took 5 bases from V and 1 from J; bases not matched to a gene: 7. CDR3 DNA: TGTGCCAGCAGCGGTCCGGGACAGGGGAGTAACTATGGCTACACCTTC. Encoded protein: CASSGPGQGSNYGYTF.

The chain is built from TRBV5-1 and TRBJ1-2; D remains unclear. Trimming shortened V by 4 bases and J by 8 bases, and 15 bases separated the two germline ends. From germline, CDR1 is SGHRS and CDR2 YFSETQ. This CDR3 has 13 residues. The CDR3 loop is CASSPDNLGGYTF. Here the CDR3 DNA reads TGCGCCAGCAGCCCAGACAACTTAGGAGGCTACACCTTC.

In this sample, this clone turned up once. J is TRBJ1-2 and V is TRBV5-5, with D unclear. From germline, CDR1 is SGHKS and CDR2 YYEKEE (reference sequence). This CDR3 is 13 amino acids long. Trimming took off 0 bases at V and 4 bases at J, with 7 bases between the two ends. CDR3 region: CASSLGAGYGYTF. DNA for the CDR3: TGTGCCAGCAGCTTGGGGGCGGGCTATGGCTACACCTTC.

This clone showed up just once. The chain links TRBV5-1 to TRBJ2-5, with 8 bases fitting TRBD2. CDR1 and CDR2 (germline): SGHRS, YFSETQ. This CDR3 spans 14 amino acids. Trimming took 2 bases from V and 4 from J; bases not matched to a gene: 4. In DNA form, the CDR3 reads TGCGCCAGCAGCTTCCGGGGGGGACCAGAGACCCAGTACTTC. It specifies CASSFRGGPETQYF.

This clone was seen a few times. This chain's CDR3 is CASSFAGASTDTQYF. CDR3 sequence (DNA): TGCGCCAGCAGCTTTGCGGGAGCTAGCACAGATACGCAGTATTTT. The chain is built from TRBV5-1 and TRBJ2-3, with TRBD2 matching 7 bases. The CDR3 has 15 amino acids. Germline lookup yields CDR1 SGHRS and CDR2 YFSETQ. The V and J ends lost 2 bases and 0 bases, in that order; junction bases with no gene match: 3.

This rearrangement joins TRBV6-1 to TRBJ1-6, with D uncertain. Per the germline V gene, CDR1 is MNHNS and CDR2 is SASEGT. CDR3 length: 14 residues. V was shortened by 2 bases and J by 4 bases, with 6 bases between the two germline ends. This chain's CDR3 is CASSENGYNSPLHF. CDR3 in DNA: TGTGCCAGCAGTGAAAACGGTTATAATTCACCCCTCCACTTT.

J is TRBJ1-2 and V is TRBV19; 8 bases align to TRBD1. This CDR3 contains 18 residues. The germline V gene has CDR1 LNHDA and CDR2 SQIVND (reference sequence). V was clipped by 6 bases and J by 3 bases; unmatched bases: 18. The CDR3 bases are TGTGCCAGTAGCTCACAGGGGGTCGGATCCCAGGGCGACTATGGCTACACCTTC. It codes for CASSSQGVGSQGDYGYTF.

DNA of the CDR3: TGCGCCAGCAGCTTGGAGGACAGGGGGGCCAAGACCCAGTACTTC. Residues: CASSLEDRGAKTQYF. The chain joins TRBV5-1 to TRBJ2-5; 10 nucleotides match TRBD1. The CDR3 totals 15 residues. V was pared by 0 bases and J by 6 bases, with 5 bases of the junction left unmatched. The germline gives CDR1 SGHRS, CDR2 YFSETQ.

The sample holds a few counts of this clone. V usage is TRBV6-1 and J usage is TRBJ1-5; D remains ambiguous. Trimming removed 4 bases at V and 5 bases at J, with 21 bases between. The CDR3 is 17 residues long. Germline loops: CDR1 MNHNS, CDR2 SASEGT. The CDR3 loop reads CASSVLKDRGQYQPQHF. CDR3 nucleotides: TGTGCCAGCAGTGTCCTAAAGGATAGAGGCCAGTATCAGCCCCAGCATTTT.

The chain combines TRBV7-9 with TRBJ2-2; no firm D call. The V gene lost 4 bases and the J gene lost 2 bases, with 2 bases spanning the gap. The CDR3 totals 12 residues. Germline lookup yields CDR1 SEHNR and CDR2 FQNEAQ (reference sequence). DNA of the CDR3: TGTGCCAGCAGCTCTAACACCGGGGAGCTGTTTTTT. Amino acids: CASSSNTGELFF.

The genes are TRBV5-6 and TRBJ1-2, with D maybe TRBD1 (6 bases). V was trimmed by 0 bases and J by 6 bases, leaving 9 bases between them. Per germline, CDR1 SGHDT and CDR2 YYEEEE. This CDR3 is 13 amino acids long. CDR3 amino acids: CASSLARGNGYTF. As DNA, the CDR3 is TGTGCCAGCAGCTTGGCCAGGGGTAATGGCTACACCTTC.

The V call is TRBV5-4, the J call TRBJ2-3; D remains unclear. The germline gives CDR1 SGHNT, CDR2 YYREEE (reference sequence). The CDR3 length is 14 residues. V lost 1 base, J lost 5 bases, and 11 bases lay in between. CDR3 coding DNA: TGTGCCAGCAGCTTGTATTTGTCGGGAGATACGCAGTATTTT. Translated: CASSLYLSGDTQYF. Together with reference TRBV5-4 and TRBJ2-3, the CDR3 gives the full variable domain: ETGVTQSPTHLIKTRGQQVTLRCSSQSGHNTVSWYQQALGQGPQFIFQYYREEENGRGNFPPRFSGLQFPNYSSELNVNALELDDSALYLCASSLYLSGDTQYFGPGTRLTVL.

The genes are TRBV12-5 and TRBJ2-1; D remains ambiguous. The CDR3 runs 14 residues. V lost 0 bases and J lost 4, with 7 bases in between. Germline values: CDR1 LGHNT, CDR2 FRNRAP. This CDR3 is CASGLVPVYNEQFF. CDR3 bases: TGTGCTAGTGGTTTGGTACCAGTATACAATGAGCAGTTCTTC.

This clone has more than one count but fewer than ten. The V and J genes are TRBV27 and TRBJ2-7, with D hard to call. V lost 1 base and J 3 bases, leaving 7 bases between the germline ends. CDR1 MNHEY and CDR2 SMNVEV come from the germline V gene (reference sequence). This CDR3 is 13 amino acids long. CDR3 nucleotide sequence: TGTGCCAGCAGTTTATATATTAACTACGAGCAGTACTTC. Amino acids: CASSLYINYEQYF.

CDR3 nucleotide sequence: TGTGCCAGCAGCTCGATACGGTCCCGGGGGGCGCATGGCTACACCTTC. The encoded protein is CASSSIRSRGAHGYTF. The V gene is TRBV5-6, the J gene TRBJ1-2; maybe TRBD1 (6 bases). V was clipped by 3 bases and J by 6 bases, with 21 bases between them. Germline V CDR1 and CDR2: SGHDT, YYEEEE. CDR3 length: 16 residues.

The rearrangement joins TRBV2 to TRBJ2-3; D not certain. V was shortened by 5 bases and J by 1 base, with 7 bases between the two germline ends. There are 13 residues in the CDR3. The germline V gene has CDR1 SNHLY and CDR2 FYNNEI. This chain's CDR3 is CASSLLGTDTQYF. CDR3 sequence (DNA): TGTGCCAGCAGTTTGTTAGGCACAGATACGCAGTATTTT.

V is TRBV2 and J is TRBJ2-5; 7 bases align to TRBD1. This CDR3 spans 15 amino acids. J gave up 4 bases and V 8 bases, and 13 bases lay outside the gene matches. Germline V gene lookup returns CDR1 SNHLY and CDR2 FYNNEI. CDR3 DNA sequence: TGTGCCAGCGATCTCCTGGGACAGCTGGTAGAGACCCAGTACTTC. Encoded protein: CASDLLGQLVETQYF.

This chain uses TRBV6-6 with TRBJ2-1, with a tentative D call TRBD2 (7 bases). Germline-derived CDR1 and CDR2 are MNHNY and SVGAGI (reference sequence). Trimming pared 11 bases from V and 6 bases from J, leaving 17 bases between. This CDR3 comprises 13 residues. CDR3 amino acids: CASQGGGVNEQFF. CDR3 DNA sequence: TGTGCCTCCCAGGGCGGGGGCGTCAATGAGCAGTTCTTC.

This rearrangement joins TRBV6-1 to TRBJ1-5; no definite D call. Trimming took off 6 bases at V and 7 bases at J, with 16 bases between the two ends. Germline CDR1 MNHNS, CDR2 SASEGT. CDR3 length: 14 residues. In DNA form, the CDR3 reads TGTGCCAGCAGCCAAAATAGAGTGCGACAGCCCCAGCATTTT. Its translation: CASSQNRVRQPQHF.

At least ten counts were recorded for this clone. The V call is TRBV19, the J call TRBJ1-1, with a weak D call TRBD1 (6 bases). The CDR3 covers 14 residues. Between the trimmed V and J ends, which lost 10 bases and 6 bases, there was a span of 21 bases. Germline lookup yields CDR1 LNHDA and CDR2 SQIVND (reference sequence). The CDR3 here is CATKGDRRIPEAFF. The CDR3 DNA reads TGTGCCACCAAAGGTGACAGGAGAATACCTGAAGCTTTCTTT.

As for this clone: One junction end disagrees with the germline gene, perhaps due to a read error. The chain combines TRBV6-1 with TRBJ1-1, with TRBD1 matching 7 bases. The CDR3 consists of 13 residues. Germline V lookup: CDR1 MNHNS, CDR2 SASEGT. Here the CDR3 reads CASSEFRGQFRRF. The CDR3 DNA reads TGTGCCAGCAGTGAATTCCGGGGACAGTTCCGACGGTTT.

V usage is TRBV18 and J usage is TRBJ1-5; TRBD1 matches 7 bases. This CDR3 is built from 12 residues. CDR1 KGHSH and CDR2 LQKENI come from the germline V gene. V shed 4 bases and J 7 bases; nucleotides not matched to a gene: 1. The CDR3 DNA is TGTGCCAGCTCACAGGGGGCACAGCCCCAGCATTTT. Its protein product is CASSQGAQPQHF.

This sequence joins TRBV19 and TRBJ1-1; D remains ambiguous. This CDR3 has 13 amino acids. With 3 bases removed from V and 4 bases from J, the gap between germline ends came to 9 bases. The germline V gene encodes CDR1 LNHDA and CDR2 SQIVND (reference sequence). The CDR3 bases are TGTGCCAGTAGTATCTCACAGCTCACTGAAGCTTTCTTT. This codes for CASSISQLTEAFF.